The present T cell receptor beta chain was sequenced within a study of human T cells and chemical hapten exposure. Study summary: The scalp of each patient received a weekly diphenylcyclopropenone dose for the full roughly 23-week study. Study-wide findings and caveats: Patch test score showed a positive correlation with PT1 expanded TCR counts.

Deletions cut 4 bases from V and 4 bases from J, with 13 bases between. The germline CDR1 and CDR2 sequences are SQVTM and ANQGSEA. CDR3 length: 13 amino acids. This clonotype appeared a few times. Its specificity is unknown. TCRdb reanalysed the RACE reads using MiXCR and keeps one entry per CDR3 protein. The repertoire holds 150,000 to 200,000 distinct CDR3 sequences, with about 22% as singletons. Time point specified: patch test 3, about 24 weeks after DPC sensitization. Treatment described: therapeutic diphenylcyclopropenone sensitization with weekly scalp DPC. The sequence came from a woman between 40 and 50 years old with alopecia areata. Some clones in this sample may be carry-over from other donors' samples. The sequences come from whole blood, collected in connection with sensitization to the hapten diphenylcyclopropenone (DPC). The chain recombines TRBV29-1 with TRBJ1-2, with D tentatively TRBD1 (5 bases). The CDR3 loop reads CSVVITGRYGYTF. The CDR3 DNA reads as TGCAGCGTTGTTATAACAGGTCGCTATGGCTACACCTTC.